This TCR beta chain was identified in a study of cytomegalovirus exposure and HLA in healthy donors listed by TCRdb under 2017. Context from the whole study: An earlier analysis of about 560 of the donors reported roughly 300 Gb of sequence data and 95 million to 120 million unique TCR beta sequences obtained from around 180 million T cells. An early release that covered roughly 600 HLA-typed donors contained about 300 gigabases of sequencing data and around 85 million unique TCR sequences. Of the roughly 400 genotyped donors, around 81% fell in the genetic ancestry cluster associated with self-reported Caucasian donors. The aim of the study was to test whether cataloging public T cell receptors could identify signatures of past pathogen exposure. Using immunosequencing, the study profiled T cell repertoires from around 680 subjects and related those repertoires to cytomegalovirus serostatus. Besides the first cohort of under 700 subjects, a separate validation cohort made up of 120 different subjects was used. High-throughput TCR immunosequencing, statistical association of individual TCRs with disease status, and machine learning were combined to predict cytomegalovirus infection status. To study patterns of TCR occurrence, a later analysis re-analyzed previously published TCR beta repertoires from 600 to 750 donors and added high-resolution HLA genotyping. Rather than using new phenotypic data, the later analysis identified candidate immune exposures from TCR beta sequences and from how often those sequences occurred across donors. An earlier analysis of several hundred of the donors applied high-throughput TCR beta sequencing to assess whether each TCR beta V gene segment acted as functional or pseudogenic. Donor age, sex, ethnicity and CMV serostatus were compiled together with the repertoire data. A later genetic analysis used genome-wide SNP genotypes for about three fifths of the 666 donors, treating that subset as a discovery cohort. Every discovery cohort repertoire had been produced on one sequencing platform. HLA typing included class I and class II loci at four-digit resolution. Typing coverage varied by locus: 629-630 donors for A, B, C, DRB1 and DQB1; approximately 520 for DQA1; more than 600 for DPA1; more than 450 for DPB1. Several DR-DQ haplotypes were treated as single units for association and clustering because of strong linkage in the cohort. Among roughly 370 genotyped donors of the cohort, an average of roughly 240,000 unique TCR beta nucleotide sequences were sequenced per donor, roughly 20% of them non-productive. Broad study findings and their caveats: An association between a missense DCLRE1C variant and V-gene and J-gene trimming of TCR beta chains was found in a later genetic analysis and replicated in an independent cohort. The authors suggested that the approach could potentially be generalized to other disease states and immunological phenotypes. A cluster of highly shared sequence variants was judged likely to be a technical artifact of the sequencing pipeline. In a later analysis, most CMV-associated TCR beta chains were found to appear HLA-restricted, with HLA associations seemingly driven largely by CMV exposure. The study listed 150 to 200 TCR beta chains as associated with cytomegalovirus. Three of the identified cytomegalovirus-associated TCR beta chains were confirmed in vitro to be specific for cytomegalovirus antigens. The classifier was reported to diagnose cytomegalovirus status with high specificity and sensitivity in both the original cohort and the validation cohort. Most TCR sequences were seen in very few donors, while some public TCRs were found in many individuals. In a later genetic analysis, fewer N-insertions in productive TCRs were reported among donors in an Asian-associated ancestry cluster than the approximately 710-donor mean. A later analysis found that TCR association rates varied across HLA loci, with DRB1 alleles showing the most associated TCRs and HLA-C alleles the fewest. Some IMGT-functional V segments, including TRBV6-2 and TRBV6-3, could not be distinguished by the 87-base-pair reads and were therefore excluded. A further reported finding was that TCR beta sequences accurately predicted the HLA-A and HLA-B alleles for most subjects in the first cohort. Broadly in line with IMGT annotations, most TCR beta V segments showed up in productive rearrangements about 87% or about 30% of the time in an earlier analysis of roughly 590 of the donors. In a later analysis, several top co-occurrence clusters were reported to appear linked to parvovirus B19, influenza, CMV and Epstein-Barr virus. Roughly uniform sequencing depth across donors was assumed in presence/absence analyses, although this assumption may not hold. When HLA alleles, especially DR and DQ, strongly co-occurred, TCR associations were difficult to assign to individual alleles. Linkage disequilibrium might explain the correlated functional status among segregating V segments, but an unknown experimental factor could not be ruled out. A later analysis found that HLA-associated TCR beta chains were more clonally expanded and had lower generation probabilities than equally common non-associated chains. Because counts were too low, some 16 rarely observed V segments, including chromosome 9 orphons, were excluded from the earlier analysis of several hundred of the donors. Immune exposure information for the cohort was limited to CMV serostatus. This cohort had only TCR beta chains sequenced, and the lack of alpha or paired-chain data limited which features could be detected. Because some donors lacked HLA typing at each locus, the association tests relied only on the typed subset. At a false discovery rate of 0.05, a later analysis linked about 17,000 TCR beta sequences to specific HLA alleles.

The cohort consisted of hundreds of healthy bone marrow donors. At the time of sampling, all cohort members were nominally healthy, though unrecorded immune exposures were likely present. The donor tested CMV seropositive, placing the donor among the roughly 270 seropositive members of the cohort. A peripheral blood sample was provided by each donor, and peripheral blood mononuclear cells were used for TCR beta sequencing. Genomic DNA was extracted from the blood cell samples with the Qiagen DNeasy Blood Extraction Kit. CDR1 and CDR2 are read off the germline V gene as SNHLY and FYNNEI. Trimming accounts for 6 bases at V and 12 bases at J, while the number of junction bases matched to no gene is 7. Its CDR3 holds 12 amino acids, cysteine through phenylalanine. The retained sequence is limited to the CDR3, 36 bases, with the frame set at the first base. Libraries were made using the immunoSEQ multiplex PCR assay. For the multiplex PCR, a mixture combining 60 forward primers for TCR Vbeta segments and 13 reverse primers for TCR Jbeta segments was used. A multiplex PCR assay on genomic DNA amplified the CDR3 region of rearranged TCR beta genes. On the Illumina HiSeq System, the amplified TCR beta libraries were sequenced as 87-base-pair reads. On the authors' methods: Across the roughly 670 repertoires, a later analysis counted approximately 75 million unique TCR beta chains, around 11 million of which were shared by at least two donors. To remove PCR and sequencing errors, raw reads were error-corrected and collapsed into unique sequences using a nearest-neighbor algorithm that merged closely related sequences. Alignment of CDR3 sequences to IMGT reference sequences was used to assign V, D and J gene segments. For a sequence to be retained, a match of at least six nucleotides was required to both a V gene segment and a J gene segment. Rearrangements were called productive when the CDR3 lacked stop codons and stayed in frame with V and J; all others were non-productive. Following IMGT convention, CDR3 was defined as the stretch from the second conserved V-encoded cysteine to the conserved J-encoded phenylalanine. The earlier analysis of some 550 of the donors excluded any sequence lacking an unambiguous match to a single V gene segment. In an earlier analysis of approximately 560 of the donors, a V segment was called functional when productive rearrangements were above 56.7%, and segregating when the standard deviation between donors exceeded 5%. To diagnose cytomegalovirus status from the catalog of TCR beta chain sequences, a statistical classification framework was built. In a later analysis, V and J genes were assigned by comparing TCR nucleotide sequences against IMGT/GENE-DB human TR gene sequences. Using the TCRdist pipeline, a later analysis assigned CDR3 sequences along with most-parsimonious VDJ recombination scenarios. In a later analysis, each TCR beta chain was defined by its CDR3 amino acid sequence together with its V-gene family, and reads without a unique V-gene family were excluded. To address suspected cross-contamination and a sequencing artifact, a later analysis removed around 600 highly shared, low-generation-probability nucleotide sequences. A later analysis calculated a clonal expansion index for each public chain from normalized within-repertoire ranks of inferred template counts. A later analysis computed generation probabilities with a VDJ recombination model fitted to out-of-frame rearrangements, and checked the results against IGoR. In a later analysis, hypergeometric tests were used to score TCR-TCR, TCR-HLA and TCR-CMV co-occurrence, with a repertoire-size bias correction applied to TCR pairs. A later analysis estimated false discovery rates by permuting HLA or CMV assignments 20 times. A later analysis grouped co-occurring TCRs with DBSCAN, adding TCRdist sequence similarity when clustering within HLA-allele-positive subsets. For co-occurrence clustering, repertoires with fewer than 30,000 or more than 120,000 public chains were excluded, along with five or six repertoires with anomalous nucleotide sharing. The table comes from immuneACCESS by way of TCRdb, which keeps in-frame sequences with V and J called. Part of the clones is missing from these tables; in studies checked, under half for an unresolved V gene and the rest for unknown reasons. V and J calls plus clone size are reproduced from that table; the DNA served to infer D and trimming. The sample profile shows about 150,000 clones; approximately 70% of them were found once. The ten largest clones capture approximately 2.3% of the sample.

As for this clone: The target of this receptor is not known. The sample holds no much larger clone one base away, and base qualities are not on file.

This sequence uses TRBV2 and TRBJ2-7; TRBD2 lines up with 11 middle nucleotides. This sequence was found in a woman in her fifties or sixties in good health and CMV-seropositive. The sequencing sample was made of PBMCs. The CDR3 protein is CASSMPSGRRYF. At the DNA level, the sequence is TGTGCCAGCAGCATGCCTAGCGGGAGGAGGTACTTC.